This is a list of T cell receptor beta chains from one sample in a study of T cell clones after liver transplantation. Clones were sequenced by immunoSEQ multiplex PCR, and TCRdb holds only the in-frame ones, with some missing. This sample has tens of thousands of clones, with 70% found just once. Sequenced material: CD4+ T cells from blood, taken at the approximately 16-month timepoint. These receptors all come from a human patient who received a liver transplant. Among the T cells, some may be from the graft donor. Each CDR3 is given with its conserved first and last residue. D genes are given only for firm matches. Clone size is stated in some rows and not others, as once, few, many or a class when expanded.

NA	TRBV5-1	TRBJ2-3	NA	CASSGGSTDTQYF	TGCGCCAGCAGCGGGGGCAGCACAGATACGCAGTATTTT
many	TRBV6-1	TRBJ1-5	NA	CASSEGGGNGQPQHF	TGTGCCAGCAGTGAAGGAGGGGGAAATGGTCAGCCCCAGCATTTT
NA	TRBV15	TRBJ2-1	TRBD2	CATSRAGGGAVEQFF	TGTGCCACCAGCAGAGCTGGCGGGGGGGCAGTTGAGCAGTTCTTC
NA	TRBV30	TRBJ2-7	NA	CAWSHPGYSYEQYF	TGTGCCTGGAGTCATCCTGGGTACTCCTACGAGCAGTACTTC
NA	TRBV18	TRBJ2-5	NA	CASSPDNQETQYF	TGTGCCAGCTCACCCGACAACCAAGAGACCCAGTACTTC
NA	TRBV19	TRBJ1-1	NA	CASSIGRVNTEAFF	TGTGCCAGTAGTATAGGTCGGGTGAACACTGAAGCTTTCTTT
NA	TRBV6-1	TRBJ2-4	NA	CASSDGLTGTKNIQYF	TGTGCCAGCAGTGACGGTTTAACAGGGACCAAAAACATTCAGTACTTC
NA	TRBV10-3	TRBJ2-3	TRBD2	CAISAGGPADTQYF	TGTGCCATCAGTGCGGGAGGGCCGGCAGATACGCAGTATTTT
NA	TRBV5-1	TRBJ1-1	NA	CASSLTGFGANTEAFF	TGCGCCAGCAGCTTGACTGGGTTTGGGGCGAACACTGAAGCTTTCTTT
NA	TRBV21-1	TRBJ2-2	NA	CASSTMRTSGALGTGELFF	TGTGCCAGCAGCACCATGAGGACTAGCGGGGCTTTAGGCACCGGGGAGCTGTTTTTT
NA	TRBV18	TRBJ1-3	NA	CASSPPRSSSGNTIYF	TGTGCCAGCTCACCGCCCAGGTCGAGCTCTGGAAACACCATATATTTT
many	TRBV7-2	TRBJ1-2	TRBD1	CASSTGTGTYGYTF	TGTGCCAGCAGCACCGGGACAGGCACTTATGGCTACACCTTC
once	TRBV18	TRBJ2-2	NA	CASSPLEPTNTGELFF	TGTGCCAGCTCACCTTTGGAACCGACGAACACCGGGGAGCTGTTTTTT
NA	TRBV7-2	TRBJ2-3	NA	CASSLLSSTDTQYF	TGTGCCAGCAGCTTATTATCTAGCACAGATACGCAGTATTTT
NA	TRBV6-1	TRBJ1-2	NA	CASIPWKKIGDGYTF	TGTGCCAGCATCCCCTGGAAGAAGATCGGGGATGGCTACACCTTC
NA	TRBV27	TRBJ2-1	NA	CASSLGRGRLPDEQFF	TGTGCCAGCAGTTTGGGGCGAGGGAGACTCCCGGATGAGCAGTTCTTC
NA	TRBV5-1	TRBJ1-2	NA	CASSQGGAVGYTF	TGCGCCAGCAGCCAGGGCGGAGCGGTCGGCTACACCTTC
NA	TRBV5-1	TRBJ2-7	NA	CASSLTPSSYEQYF	TGCGCCAGCAGCTTGACCCCCAGCTCCTACGAGCAGTACTTC
few	TRBV6-1	TRBJ2-2	NA	CASSAFSGNTGELFF	TGTGCCAGCAGTGCCTTTAGCGGCAACACCGGGGAGCTGTTTTTT
NA	TRBV5-1	TRBJ1-1	NA	CASSLDTTGSTEAFF	TGCGCCAGCAGCTTGGATACTACAGGGTCCACTGAAGCTTTCTTT
NA	TRBV4-1	TRBJ1-1	TRBD1	CASSQGTDRGLFRDPNTEAFF	TGCGCCAGCAGCCAAGGGACAGACAGGGGGCTATTTAGAGACCCGAACACTGAAGCTTTCTTT
few	TRBV18	TRBJ2-3	NA	CASSRDQGTDTQYF	TGTGCCAGCAGTAGGGACCAGGGGACAGATACGCAGTATTTT
NA	TRBV5-4	TRBJ2-1	NA	CASSLDAASYNEQFF	TGTGCCAGCAGCTTGGACGCAGCTTCCTACAATGAGCAGTTCTTC
NA	TRBV5-6	TRBJ2-5	TRBD2	CASSLGLAGVMETQYF	TGTGCCAGCAGCTTGGGACTAGCGGGGGTTATGGAGACCCAGTACTTC
NA	TRBV4-1	TRBJ1-3	NA	CASSQEGPAGNTIYF	TGCGCCAGCAGCCAAGAGGGACCGGCGGGAAACACCATATATTTT
few	TRBV19	TRBJ2-7	NA	CASSIILGAAPYEQYF	TGTGCCAGTAGTATTATTCTGGGGGCAGCCCCCTACGAGCAGTACTTC
NA	TRBV5-5	TRBJ1-6	NA	CASSLSGDPPLHF	TGTGCCAGCAGCTTGTCCGGGGATCCACCCCTCCACTTT
NA	TRBV29-1	TRBJ1-4	NA	CSAGTTNEKLFF	TGCAGCGCCGGGACAACTAATGAAAAACTGTTTTTT
NA	TRBV7-2	TRBJ2-5	TRBD2	CASSLARAGEQETQYF	TGTGCCAGCAGCTTAGCGCGGGCGGGGGAACAAGAGACCCAGTACTTC
NA	TRBV11-2	TRBJ2-1	NA	CASSLESFDEQFF	TGTGCCAGCAGCTTAGAATCCTTTGATGAGCAGTTCTTC
NA	TRBV21-1	TRBJ2-7	NA	CASRMGPGEQYF	TGTGCCAGCAGGATGGGTCCTGGCGAGCAGTACTTC
NA	TRBV30	TRBJ1-1	TRBD1	CAWSRSGQGDTEAFF	TGTGCCTGGTCTAGATCGGGACAGGGTGACACTGAAGCTTTCTTT
NA	TRBV7-2	TRBJ2-1	NA	CASSSYSDVEQFF	TGTGCCAGCAGTTCCTACTCCGACGTTGAGCAGTTCTTC
NA	TRBV28	TRBJ1-4	NA	CASSLSIFLGKLFF	TGTGCCAGCAGTTTATCTATTTTTCTAGGAAAACTGTTTTTT
few	TRBV2	TRBJ2-3	TRBD2	CASSENGLAGRDTQYF	TGTGCCAGCAGTGAAAATGGACTAGCGGGAAGAGATACGCAGTATTTT
NA	TRBV30	TRBJ1-2	NA	CAWSVEAYYGYTF	TGTGCCTGGAGTGTCGAAGCTTACTATGGCTACACCTTC
few	TRBV7-9	TRBJ1-2	TRBD1	CASTPGQGNYGYTF	TGTGCCAGCACCCCGGGACAGGGTAACTATGGCTACACCTTC
NA	TRBV7-2	TRBJ1-6	TRBD1	CASSLAGQVPPLHF	TGTGCCAGCAGCTTAGCGGGACAGGTCCCACCCCTCCACTTT
few	TRBV19	TRBJ1-5	NA	CASSSRSNRPQHF	TGTGCCAGTAGTAGTCGTAGCAATCGACCCCAGCATTTT
NA	TRBV21-1	TRBJ2-3	NA	CASGRDRGTDTQYF	TGTGCCAGCGGACGGGACAGGGGAACAGATACGCAGTATTTT
NA	TRBV25-1	TRBJ2-2	NA	CASNLTTGELFF	TGTGCCAGCAATCTAACCACCGGGGAGCTGTTTTTT
NA	TRBV6-1	TRBJ1-6	NA	CASTGRIGNSPLHF	TGTGCCAGCACTGGGCGAATAGGGAATTCACCCCTCCACTTT
NA	TRBV7-2	TRBJ2-1	TRBD2	CASSLVGGRVSEQFF	TGTGCCAGCAGCTTGGTCGGCGGGAGGGTCAGTGAGCAGTTCTTC
once	TRBV5-4	TRBJ2-7	TRBD2	CASSLDSGGPWEQYF	TGTGCCAGCAGCTTGGATAGCGGGGGGCCGTGGGAGCAGTACTTC
few	TRBV6-5	TRBJ2-7	TRBD1	CASRSGTGGEQYF	TGTGCCAGCAGATCCGGGACAGGGGGGGAGCAGTACTTC
NA	TRBV5-1	TRBJ1-4	NA	CASSPTIGGYEKLFF	TGCGCCAGCAGCCCCACCATAGGGGGTTATGAAAAACTGTTTTTT
few	TRBV2	TRBJ2-3	TRBD2	CASRGASGANTDTQYF	TGTGCCAGCAGGGGGGCTAGCGGGGCGAACACAGATACGCAGTATTTT
NA	TRBV2	TRBJ2-2	NA	CASRTASTNTGELFF	TGTGCCAGCAGGACAGCGAGTACGAACACCGGGGAGCTGTTTTTT
NA	TRBV10-1	TRBJ1-1	NA	CASSGTPMNTEAFF	TGCGCCAGCTCAGGGACCCCGATGAACACTGAAGCTTTCTTT
NA	TRBV15	TRBJ1-2	TRBD1	CATSRAGGGYTF	TGTGCCACCAGCAGAGCAGGGGGCGGCTACACCTTC
few	TRBV28	TRBJ1-1	NA	CASSLPGNLNTEAFF	TGTGCCAGCAGCCTCCCCGGGAACCTGAACACTGAAGCTTTCTTT
few	TRBV18	TRBJ1-5	TRBD1	CASSPQGAGNQPQHF	TGTGCCAGCTCACCGCAGGGGGCCGGTAATCAGCCCCAGCATTTT
NA	TRBV5-4	TRBJ2-2	NA	CASSLVGNTGELFF	TGTGCCAGCAGCTTGGTCGGGAACACCGGGGAGCTGTTTTTT
NA	TRBV27	TRBJ1-5	TRBD1	CASGRDRGQPQHF	TGTGCCAGCGGACGGGACAGGGGTCAGCCCCAGCATTTT
NA	TRBV28	TRBJ1-5	NA	CASSSQASIRVGHF	TGTGCCAGCAGTTCCCAAGCCTCTATACGGGTGGGGCATTTT
NA	TRBV6-6	TRBJ1-2	NA	CASSYYPEGGYTF	TGTGCCAGCAGTTACTACCCCGAGGGGGGCTACACCTTC
NA	TRBV7-2	TRBJ2-5	TRBD2	CASSSAQTSGSDPRGETQYF	TGTGCCAGCAGCTCAGCCCAGACTAGCGGGAGCGACCCCCGTGGGGAGACCCAGTACTTC
NA	TRBV29-1	TRBJ1-1	NA	CSVEGGEYTEAFF	TGCAGCGTTGAGGGGGGGGAGTACACTGAAGCTTTCTTT
few	TRBV6-1	TRBJ1-4	NA	CASTEGPPNEKLFF	TGTGCCAGCACGGAGGGGCCTCCTAATGAAAAACTGTTTTTT